These 21 T cell receptor beta chains originate from one sample sequenced in a study of CD8 T cells in ankylosing spondylitis. TCRdb called the 5' RACE reads again in MiXCR, with one record for every CDR3 protein. The sample holds 85,000 to 90,000 distinct CDR3 sequences, 27% seen once. The material sequenced was blood, either unsorted or a sorted T cell fraction (not recorded which). The receptors shown here come from a male donor with ankylosing spondylitis or in good health (not recorded which).

The chain is built from TRBV5-1 and TRBJ1-4; tentatively, D is TRBD1 (5 bases). The germline V and J ends were trimmed by 5 bases and 3 bases, with 14 bases remaining between them. The CDR3 loop spans 15 amino acids. Germline CDR1 and CDR2: SGHRS and YFSETQ. The CDR3 loop reads CASRPGTGSNEKLFF. The CDR3 DNA reads as TGCGCCAGCAGGCCCGGGACTGGCTCTAATGAAAAACTGTTTTTT.

A few counts support this clonotype. This rearrangement joins TRBV7-2 to TRBJ1-1, with no clear D. Trimming stripped 1 base from V and 2 bases from J, with 5 bases between. The CDR3 is 13 residues long. In germline, CDR1 is SGHTA, CDR2 FQGNSA. CDR3 DNA: TGTGCCAGCAGCTTAGACAGAAACACTGAAGCTTTCTTT. Its translation: CASSLDRNTEAFF.

This sequence joins TRBV27 and TRBJ1-1; maybe TRBD1 (5 bases). Germline V gene sequence: CDR1 MNHEY, CDR2 SMNVEV (reference sequence). The CDR3 is made up of 14 amino acids. Trimming pared 7 bases from V and 7 bases from J, leaving 19 bases between. The CDR3 region has the DNA TGTGCCAGCAAAGATTTGGGCTTAAGGGGTGAAGCTTTCTTT. It is translated as CASKDLGLRGEAFF.

The CDR3 DNA follows: TGCAGTGCTAGGCAGGCTAACTATGGCTACACCTTC. As protein: CSARQANYGYTF. This chain links TRBV20-1 with TRBJ1-2, with no clear D. The CDR3 runs 12 residues. The germline V gene has CDR1 DFQATT and CDR2 SNEGSKA (reference sequence). V shed 3 bases and J shed 0 bases, with 5 bases lying between them.

The chain uses TRBV5-1 and TRBJ2-2; 7 bases align to TRBD1. Germline V gives CDR1 SGHRS, CDR2 YFSETQ. V was clipped by 0 bases and J by 4 bases; unmatched bases: 0. There are 14 residues in the CDR3. The CDR3, as DNA: TGCGCCAGCAGCTTGGCAGGGGGCACCGGGGAGCTGTTTTTT. This codes for CASSLAGGTGELFF. Combining the CDR3 with reference TRBV5-1 and TRBJ2-2 gives the whole variable domain KAGVTQTPRYLIKTRGQQVTLSCSPISGHRSVSWYQQTPGQGLQFLFEYFSETQRNKGNFPGRFSGRQFSNSRSEMNVSTLELGDSALYLCASSLAGGTGELFFGEGSRLTVL.

This clonotype showed up just a few times. The V gene is TRBV7-2, the J gene TRBJ1-1; 10 bases are a match to TRBD1. CDR3 length: 15 amino acids. J was trimmed by 12 bases and V by 4 bases; bases with no gene match: 14. Germline V lookup: CDR1 SGHTA, CDR2 FQGNSA. The DNA for the CDR3 is TGTGCCAGCAGCTCGGCCTCCTCCGGGACAGGGGAGTCTTTCTTT. The encoded protein is CASSSASSGTGESFF.

The gene calls are TRBV2 and TRBJ1-5; tentatively, D is TRBD1 (6 bases). Trimming pared 6 bases from V and 3 bases from J, leaving 12 bases between. Germline lookup yields CDR1 SNHLY and CDR2 FYNNEI. The CDR3 length is 14 residues. DNA for the CDR3: TGTGCCAGCAGGGAAAGGACAGTCAATCAGCCCCAGCATTTT. Translated, it gives CASRERTVNQPQHF.

This chain joins TRBV29-1 and TRBJ2-5; TRBD2 aligns across 11 bases. The J segment lost 4 bases and the V segment lost 7 bases, leaving 5 bases of the junction unmatched. In germline, CDR1 is SQVTM, CDR2 ANQGSEA. This CDR3 region has 13 residues. The CDR3: CSARLAGTETQYF. The DNA of the CDR3 is TGCAGCGCCCGACTAGCGGGAACAGAGACCCAGTACTTC.

In this sample, this clonotype turned up a few times. V is TRBV7-2 and J is TRBJ2-2, with 8 bases matching TRBD1. Per germline, CDR1 SGHTA and CDR2 FQGNSA. The CDR3 is 14 amino acids. V shed 7 bases, J shed 4 bases, and the junction held 5 bases outside the gene matches. The CDR3 here is CASTPDRATGELFF. Written as DNA, the CDR3 is TGTGCCAGCACCCCGGACAGGGCCACCGGGGAGCTGTTTTTT.

Ten or more counts support this clonotype. V is TRBV20-1 and J is TRBJ2-7, with D possibly matching TRBD1 (5 bases). The V end lost 3 bases, the J end lost 3 bases, and 15 bases lay between the germline ends. This CDR3 region has 14 residues. Germline lookup yields CDR1 DFQATT and CDR2 SNEGSKA (reference sequence). CDR3: CSASKSMTVYEQYF. In DNA form, the CDR3 reads TGCAGTGCTAGTAAATCTATGACAGTCTACGAGCAGTACTTC.

This chain joins TRBV12-3 or TRBV12-4 and TRBJ1-3; no firm D call. This CDR3 is 13 amino acids long. The V and J ends lost 0 bases and 1 base respectively, with 1 base between them. DNA of the CDR3: TGTGCCAGCAGTTTAGCTTCTGGAAACACCATATATTTT. Protein product: CASSLASGNTIYF.

V and J are TRBV9 and TRBJ2-2; D not resolved. V lost 0 bases and J 4 bases, leaving 13 bases between the germline ends. This CDR3 region has 16 residues. Germline V lookup: CDR1 SGDLS, CDR2 YYNGEE. The CDR3 sequence: CASSVGASPITGELFF. In DNA, the CDR3 is TGTGCCAGCAGCGTAGGAGCATCTCCCATCACCGGGGAGCTGTTTTTT.

This sequence joins TRBV5-1 and TRBJ1-1; no firm D call. Trimming took off 1 base at V and 4 bases at J, with 17 bases between the two ends. The CDR3 is 16 amino acids. Germline CDR1 reads SGHRS; CDR2 reads YFSETQ. CDR3 in DNA: TGCGCCAGCAGCTTGATTACGGGTATCTCTCCCACTGAAGCTTTCTTT. Its protein product is CASSLITGISPTEAFF.

This clonotype was picked up a small number of times. The rearrangement uses TRBV5-6 and TRBJ1-6, with 7 bases aligning to TRBD1. The CDR3 runs to 13 residues. V dropped 5 bases and J dropped 10; count of bases not matched to a gene: 6. CDR1 SGHDT and CDR2 YYEEEE come from the germline V gene. The CDR3 nucleotides are TGTGCCAGCAGAGGACAGGATGGGTCACCCCTCCACTTT. It encodes CASRGQDGSPLHF.

This chain joins TRBV5-1 and TRBJ2-5; D call uncertain. Germline CDR1 and CDR2: SGHRS and YFSETQ. Trimming removed 5 bases at V and 5 bases at J, with 16 bases between. CDR3 length: 14 amino acids. The CDR3 region has the DNA TGCGCCAGCAGTTACCCTCCTCGTGGGGAGACCCAGTACTTC. Encoded protein: CASSYPPRGETQYF. The variable domain in full, with the rest retrieved from reference TRBV5-1 and TRBJ2-5, is KAGVTQTPRYLIKTRGQQVTLSCSPISGHRSVSWYQQTPGQGLQFLFEYFSETQRNKGNFPGRFSGRQFSNSRSEMNVSTLELGDSALYLCASSYPPRGETQYFGPGTRLLVL.

The chain carries TRBV28 and TRBJ2-3; tentatively, D is TRBD1 (7 bases). Germline assignment: CDR1 MDHEN and CDR2 SYDVKM. Between the trimmed V and J ends, which lost 3 bases and 6 bases, there was a span of 16 bases. CDR3 length: 15 residues. The CDR3 DNA reads TGTGCCAGCAGTTTGCGTCAGGGGGGATCGGATACGCAGTATTTT. Translated, it gives CASSLRQGGSDTQYF.

V and J are TRBV28 and TRBJ2-7, with 9 bases identical to TRBD2. V was pared by 1 base and J by 4 bases, with 11 bases of the junction left unmatched. This CDR3 contains 17 residues. Germline V gene data show CDR1 as MDHEN and CDR2 as SYDVKM. CDR3 nucleotide sequence: TGTGCCAGCAGTTTATCCCTCGATCCCAGCGGGAGGTACGAGCAGTACGTC. This gives the protein CASSLSLDPSGRYEQYV.

The J gene is TRBJ2-1, the V gene TRBV27; tentative D call: TRBD2 (6 bases). Germline-derived CDR1 and CDR2 are MNHEY and SMNVEV (reference sequence). V shed 2 bases and J shed 11 bases, with 10 bases lying between them. The CDR3 has 12 residues. The CDR3 spells CASSLGGNKQFF. Here the CDR3 DNA reads TGTGCCAGCAGTTTAGGGGGGAATAAGCAGTTCTTC.

This rearrangement joins TRBV11-2 to TRBJ2-1, with no clear D. CDR1 and CDR2 from the germline V gene are SGHAT and FQNNGV. V gave up 0 bases and J gave up 3 bases, with 15 bases separating them. CDR3 length: 17 residues. The DNA of the CDR3 is TGTGCCAGCAGCTTAGAGCCCCCTAGAGAAGACTACAATGAGCAGTTCTTC. The encoded protein is CASSLEPPREDYNEQFF.

This chain connects TRBV20-1 to TRBJ2-1; tentative D call: TRBD2 (5 bases). The CDR3 runs 14 residues. V was cut by 5 bases and J by 4 bases, with 15 bases left in between. Germline V gives CDR1 DFQATT, CDR2 SNEGSKA (reference sequence). The CDR3 spells CSALIVSGYNEQFF. Written as DNA, the CDR3 is TGCAGTGCTCTAATAGTCTCGGGGTACAATGAGCAGTTCTTC.

The rearrangement joins TRBV11-2 to TRBJ2-2; tentatively, D is TRBD1 (5 bases). Per the germline V gene, CDR1 is SGHAT and CDR2 is FQNNGV. The CDR3 is made up of 12 amino acids. Trimming stripped 3 bases from V and 13 bases from J, with 12 bases between. CDR3 sequence reads: CASSFLQGGLFF. The CDR3 DNA is TGTGCCAGCAGCTTTTTGCAGGGTGGGCTGTTTTTT.